The 2 T cell receptor beta chains reported below all come from one sample, sequenced in a study of shared clonotypes between healthy human individuals. The method was immunoSEQ multiplex PCR; TCRdb's version includes in-frame clones alone and lacks a portion of them. The table records approximately 1.1 million clones, 70% to 80% of them present only once. Sequenced: memory CD4+ T cells from PBMCs. The subset was: CD45RA-negative fraction. The source is a man younger than 30 in good health. Some clones in this sample may be carry-over from other donors' samples.

The rearrangement links TRBV7-9 to TRBJ2-1, with D unclear. Deletions cut 2 bases from V and 1 base from J, with 3 bases between. The length of the CDR3 is 13 residues. Germline CDR1 and CDR2: SEHNR and FQNEAQ (reference sequence). In nucleotides, the CDR3 is TGTGCCAGCAGCTTACGGTCCTACAATGAGCAGTTCTTC. Encoded protein: CASSLRSYNEQFF.

The V call is TRBV7-2, the J call TRBJ1-2; possibly TRBD1 for D (5 bases). With 2 bases removed from V and 6 bases from J, the gap between germline ends came to 16 bases. Germline CDR1 is SGHTA and CDR2 is FQGNSA. CDR3 size: 15 residues. The CDR3 sequence is CASSLYGGPTDGYTF. The CDR3 DNA sequence: TGTGCCAGCAGCTTATATGGGGGACCCACAGATGGCTACACCTTC.